Listed here are 25 T cell receptor beta chains from one sample, sequenced in a study of T cells after yellow fever vaccination. TCRdb re-analysed the 5' RACE reads in MiXCR, keeping a single row per CDR3 protein. Of some 670,000 distinct CDR3 sequences in the sample, 9% to 15% were seen once. The specimen comprised PBMCs, sampled on the day of the yellow fever booster vaccination. All receptors come from a man aged 30 to 39 who received the YFV17D yellow fever vaccine.

This clonotype was recorded a few times. The rearrangement joins TRBV6-2 or TRBV6-3 to TRBJ2-7; D gene unclear. Trimming took 2 bases from V and 3 from J, leaving 2 bases between them. The CDR3 is 11 amino acids. The germline V gene has CDR1 MNHEY and CDR2 SVGEGT. In DNA form, the CDR3 reads TGTGCCAGCAGTTACGTCTACGAGCAGTACTTC. It translates to CASSYVYEQYF.

V gene TRBV6-5 combines with J gene TRBJ2-3; D perhaps matches TRBD2 (6 bases). The V gene's germline CDR1 is MNHEY and CDR2 SVGAGI. The length of the CDR3 is 15 residues. V was shortened by 4 bases and J by 0 bases, with 11 bases between the two germline ends. The CDR3 spells CASSSHGTSTDTQYF. Written as DNA, the CDR3 is TGTGCCAGCAGTTCACACGGGACTAGCACAGATACGCAGTATTTT.

In its sample, this clonotype was seen a few times. This chain connects TRBV29-1 to TRBJ1-4; weak D call: TRBD1 (6 bases). Germline V gene data show CDR1 as SQVTM and CDR2 as ANQGSEA. The CDR3 has 12 residues. V was cut by 4 bases and J by 8 bases, with 11 bases left in between. The CDR3 spells CSVGFRGEKLFF. CDR3 bases: TGCAGCGTTGGTTTCAGGGGCGAAAAACTGTTTTTT. The whole variable domain, filled in from reference TRBV29-1 and TRBJ1-4, reads SAVISQKPSRDICQRGTSLTIQCQVDSQVTMMFWYRQQPGQSLTLIATANQGSEATYESGFVIDKFPISRPNLTFSTLTVSNMSPEDSSIYLCSVGFRGEKLFFGSGTQLSVL.

This clonotype was recorded a few times. The chain is built from TRBV7-2 and TRBJ2-5, with TRBD2 identical over 7 bases. The CDR3 consists of 15 residues. Germline loops: CDR1 SGHTA, CDR2 FQGNSA. Losses at the gene ends were 2 bases for V and 4 bases for J; bases not matched to a gene: 7. In DNA form, the CDR3 reads TGTGCCAGCAGCTTAATTTTTCCGGGAGGAGAGACCCAGTACTTC. This encodes CASSLIFPGGETQYF.

The chain couples TRBV4-3 to TRBJ2-6, with 10 bases aligning to TRBD1. This CDR3 contains 19 residues. Germline-derived CDR1 and CDR2 are LGHNA and YSLEER. Unmatched junction bases numbered 10, after V lost 2 bases and J lost 3 bases. CDR3 loop: CASSQSPGQGIGGANVLTF. The CDR3 bases are TGCGCCAGCAGCCAAAGCCCGGGACAGGGGATCGGTGGGGCCAACGTCCTGACTTTC.

This clonotype occurred a few times. CDR3 sequence: CSVSGGLVRETQYF. The CDR3 coding sequence is TGCAGCGTCTCGGGGGGGCTGGTTCGGGAGACCCAGTACTTC. The chain recombines TRBV29-1 with TRBJ2-5; 8 bases align to TRBD2. V dropped 6 bases and J dropped 5; count of bases not matched to a gene: 11. This CDR3 contains 14 residues. The germline gives CDR1 SQVTM, CDR2 ANQGSEA.

This clonotype appeared a few times. The gene calls are TRBV24-1 and TRBJ2-1, with D possibly being TRBD1 or TRBD2 (5 bases each). Germline CDR1 KGHDR, CDR2 SFDVKD. The V end lost 7 bases, the J end lost 2 bases, and 11 bases lay between the germline ends. CDR3 length: 14 residues. The CDR3 DNA reads as TGTGCCACCAGCAGTGGGGGAGCCTACAATGAGCAGTTCTTC. Translated: CATSSGGAYNEQFF.

Turning to this clonotype: This may come from a read error, since a much larger clone is one base off. The rearrangement uses TRBV5-8 and TRBJ2-2; 9 bases line up with TRBD2. Germline values: CDR1 SGHTS, CDR2 YDEGEE. The CDR3 length is 17 residues. CDR3 protein: CASSFASGAQNTVELFF. The CDR3 DNA reads TGTGCCAGCAGCTTCGCTAGCGGGGCCCAGAACACCGTGGAGCTGTTTTTT.

The CDR3: CASSLGGKLAEQYF. CDR3 DNA: TGTGCCAGCAGCTTAGGAGGGAAGCTGGCCGAGCAGTACTTC. The chain is built from TRBV7-2 and TRBJ2-7; D may be TRBD2 (5 bases). This CDR3 is 14 amino acids long. V dropped 1 base and J dropped 6 bases, with 13 bases sitting between them. Looked up from germline, CDR1 is SGHTA and CDR2 is FQGNSA.

At least ten counts were recorded for this clonotype. The rearrangement joins TRBV20-1 to TRBJ2-1, with D possibly being TRBD1 or TRBD2 (6 bases each). The CDR3 is 15 amino acids. Germline CDR1 reads DFQATT; CDR2 reads SNEGSKA (reference sequence). Trimming pared 1 base from V and 6 bases from J, leaving 16 bases between. The DNA of the CDR3 is TGCAGTGCTAGAGCCCTAACACAGGGAGGCAATGAGCAGTTCTTC. Protein sequence: CSARALTQGGNEQFF.

This chain uses TRBV1 with TRBJ2-2; the DNA was not compared with TRBD2, the D call given in the table. TRBV1 constitutes a pseudogene. The CDR3 covers 19 residues. Written as DNA, the CDR3 is TGCACCAGCAGCCAAGAAAACCACACCGGGCCTAAGTGGGCCGGGGAGCTGTTTTTT. The encoded protein is CTSSQENHTGPKWAGELFF.

This clonotype was picked up a small number of times. The V and J genes are TRBV5-1 and TRBJ2-7; D may be TRBD1 (6 bases). V lost 0 bases, J lost 2 bases, and 15 bases lay in between. The germline CDR1 and CDR2 sequences are SGHRS and YFSETQ. The CDR3 extends over 16 amino acids. This CDR3 reads CASSLASGTSAYEQYF. The DNA for the CDR3 is TGCGCCAGCAGCTTGGCTTCCGGGACATCGGCCTACGAGCAGTACTTC.

The chain has TRBV29-1 and TRBJ2-1; D not resolved. Germline V gives CDR1 SQVTM, CDR2 ANQGSEA. Between the trimmed V and J ends, which lost 8 bases and 5 bases, there was a span of 7 bases. The CDR3 totals 10 residues. The CDR3 sequence is CSSLDNEQFF. The CDR3 DNA reads TGCAGCTCCCTCGACAATGAGCAGTTCTTC.

This clonotype was detected ten times or more. V usage is TRBV7-3 and J usage is TRBJ2-2; 8 nucleotides match TRBD2. This CDR3 is built from 17 residues. V shed 4 bases and J 6 bases; nucleotides not matched to a gene: 13. The germline V gene has CDR1 SGHTA and CDR2 FQGTGA. The CDR3 is CASSSLPTSGFSGELFF. Here the CDR3 DNA reads TGTGCCAGCAGCTCCTTACCAACTAGCGGTTTCTCCGGGGAGCTGTTTTTT.

In its sample, this clonotype was seen many times. The genes are TRBV5-1 and TRBJ2-7, with 7 bases fitting TRBD2. The CDR3 has 14 amino acids. Trimming took 2 bases from V and 5 from J; bases not matched to a gene: 7. Germline V gives CDR1 SGHRS, CDR2 YFSETQ. The CDR3 nucleotides are TGCGCCAGCAGCTTCTCCCCCAGCGGGGACGAGCAGTACTTC. This sequence encodes CASSFSPSGDEQYF. Using reference TRBV5-1 and TRBJ2-7 for the parts outside the CDR3, the full variable domain is KAGVTQTPRYLIKTRGQQVTLSCSPISGHRSVSWYQQTPGQGLQFLFEYFSETQRNKGNFPGRFSGRQFSNSRSEMNVSTLELGDSALYLCASSFSPSGDEQYFGPGTRLTVT.

The rearrangement links TRBV6-2 or TRBV6-3 to TRBJ2-3; D unresolved. The CDR3 has 15 amino acids. Per the germline V gene, CDR1 is MNHEY and CDR2 is SVGEGT. Trimming removed 0 bases at V and 2 bases at J, with 9 bases between. CDR3 sequence: CASSYSIQLTDTQYF. CDR3 coding DNA: TGTGCCAGCAGTTACTCGATCCAGCTCACAGATACGCAGTATTTT.

This clonotype was seen only a few times. The chain carries TRBV5-1 and TRBJ2-2; D possibly matches TRBD1 or TRBD2 (5 bases each). Between the trimmed V and J ends, which lost 3 bases and 4 bases, there was a span of 10 bases. This CDR3 has 14 amino acids. CDR1 SGHRS and CDR2 YFSETQ come from the germline V gene. The CDR3 here is CASSSGTTTGELFF. DNA for the CDR3: TGCGCCAGCAGCTCCGGGACCACCACCGGGGAGCTGTTTTTT.

The chain employs TRBV20-1 and TRBJ2-1; D perhaps matches TRBD2 (5 bases). Trimming took 3 bases from V and 14 from J, leaving 14 bases between them. The CDR3 is 11 amino acids. From germline, CDR1 is DFQATT and CDR2 SNEGSKA (reference sequence). The CDR3 loop reads CSARTGPGEFF. The CDR3 DNA reads TGCAGTGCTAGGACCGGGCCCGGGGAGTTCTTC.

This clonotype turned up a few times. This chain joins TRBV6-5 and TRBJ1-5; D gene uncertain. The CDR3 length is 15 residues. Trimming pared 0 bases from V and 3 bases from J, leaving 9 bases between. Germline V gene data show CDR1 as MNHEY and CDR2 as SVGAGI. This chain's CDR3 is CASSYSYPDNQPQHF. The CDR3 nucleotides are TGTGCCAGCAGTTACTCGTATCCAGACAATCAGCCCCAGCATTTT.

This clonotype was detected a few times. The rearrangement links TRBV5-1 to TRBJ2-1; 11 nucleotides line up with TRBD2. Germline CDR1 and CDR2: SGHRS and YFSETQ. J was trimmed by 6 bases and V by 0 bases; bases with no gene match: 2. The CDR3 totals 15 residues. Here the CDR3 DNA reads TGCGCCAGCAGCTTGGAACTAGCGGGAGCCAATGAGCAGTTCTTC. It encodes CASSLELAGANEQFF. The entire variable domain, with the rest obtained from reference TRBV5-1 and TRBJ2-1, is as follows: KAGVTQTPRYLIKTRGQQVTLSCSPISGHRSVSWYQQTPGQGLQFLFEYFSETQRNKGNFPGRFSGRQFSNSRSEMNVSTLELGDSALYLCASSLELAGANEQFFGPGTRLTVL.

In this sample, this clonotype turned up many times. This sequence joins TRBV20-1 and TRBJ2-2; D remains ambiguous. The CDR3 runs 14 residues. V lost 1 base and J 1 base, leaving 7 bases between the germline ends. The germline V gene encodes CDR1 DFQATT and CDR2 SNEGSKA (reference sequence). The CDR3 protein is CSARVGQNTGELFF. For the CDR3, the DNA is TGCAGTGCTAGAGTTGGCCAGAACACCGGGGAGCTGTTTTTT.

This clonotype showed up just a few times. The V and J genes are TRBV10-2 and TRBJ2-4; 7 nucleotides match TRBD2. With 7 bases clipped from V and 10 bases from J, the junction kept 13 bases outside the gene matches. The germline gives CDR1 WSHSY, CDR2 SAAADI. There are 14 residues in the CDR3. For the CDR3, the DNA is TGCGCCAGCACCCCCGGGGCGGGGGAACGGATTCAGTACTTC. It yields the protein CASTPGAGERIQYF.

This clonotype came up a few times. This chain links TRBV20-1 with TRBJ2-1; D could derive from TRBD1 or TRBD2 (6 bases each). CDR1 and CDR2 (germline): DFQATT, SNEGSKA (reference sequence). The CDR3 spans 12 residues. Trimming removed 8 bases at V and 10 bases at J, with 18 bases between. The CDR3 sequence: CSPRGVAWEQFF. The CDR3 DNA sequence: TGCAGTCCGAGGGGGGTAGCGTGGGAGCAGTTCTTC.

The table lists this clonotype with a few counts. Germline and junction disagree at one end, which may indicate a read error. V and J are TRBV4-3 and TRBJ2-2; TRBD1 agrees at 8 bases. CDR1 and CDR2 (germline): LGHNA, YSLEER. This CDR3 has 16 amino acids. In nucleotides, the CDR3 is TGCGCCAGCAGCGAAGATAGGACAGGGTGGCCCGGGGAGCTGTTTTTT. Protein product: CASSEDRTGWPGELFF.

This chain uses TRBV19 with TRBJ2-1; D might be TRBD1 or TRBD2, each matching 6 bases. V dropped 3 bases and J dropped 8 bases, with 23 bases sitting between them. CDR3 length: 17 amino acids. The V gene's germline CDR1 is LNHDA and CDR2 SQIVND (reference sequence). The CDR3 region is CASSIPGGPGGVYEQFF. The CDR3 coding sequence is TGTGCCAGTAGTATCCCGGGTGGACCCGGGGGCGTCTATGAGCAGTTCTTC.